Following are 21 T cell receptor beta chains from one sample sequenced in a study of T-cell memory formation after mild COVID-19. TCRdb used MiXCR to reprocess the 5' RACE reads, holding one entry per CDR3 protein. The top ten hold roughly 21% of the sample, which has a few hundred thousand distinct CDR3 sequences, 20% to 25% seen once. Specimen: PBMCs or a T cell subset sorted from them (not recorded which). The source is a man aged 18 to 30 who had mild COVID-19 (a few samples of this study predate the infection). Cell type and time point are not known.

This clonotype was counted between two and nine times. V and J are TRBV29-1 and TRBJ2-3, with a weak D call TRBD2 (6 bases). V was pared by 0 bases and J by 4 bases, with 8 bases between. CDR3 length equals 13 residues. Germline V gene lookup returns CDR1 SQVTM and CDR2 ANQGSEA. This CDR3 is CSVEEGGSDTQYF. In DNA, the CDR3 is TGCAGCGTTGAAGAGGGGGGTTCAGATACGCAGTATTTT.

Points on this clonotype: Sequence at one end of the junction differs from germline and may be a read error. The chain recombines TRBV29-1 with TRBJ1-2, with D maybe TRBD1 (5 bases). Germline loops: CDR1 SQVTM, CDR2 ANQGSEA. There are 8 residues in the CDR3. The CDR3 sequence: CSVEWGSF. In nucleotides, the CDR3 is TGCAGCGTTGAGTGGGGCAGCTTC.

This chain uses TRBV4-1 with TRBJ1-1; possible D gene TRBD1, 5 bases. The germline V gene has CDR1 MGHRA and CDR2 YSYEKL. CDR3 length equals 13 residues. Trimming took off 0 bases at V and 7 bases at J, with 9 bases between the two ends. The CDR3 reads CASSQEQGIEAFF. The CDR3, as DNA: TGCGCCAGCAGCCAAGAGCAGGGTATTGAAGCTTTCTTT.

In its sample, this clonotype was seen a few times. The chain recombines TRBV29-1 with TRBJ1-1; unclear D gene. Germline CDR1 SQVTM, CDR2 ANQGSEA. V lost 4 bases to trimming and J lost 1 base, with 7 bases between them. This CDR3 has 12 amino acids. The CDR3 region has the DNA TGCAGCGTTGTTCGTCAGAACACTGAAGCTTTCTTT. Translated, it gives CSVVRQNTEAFF.

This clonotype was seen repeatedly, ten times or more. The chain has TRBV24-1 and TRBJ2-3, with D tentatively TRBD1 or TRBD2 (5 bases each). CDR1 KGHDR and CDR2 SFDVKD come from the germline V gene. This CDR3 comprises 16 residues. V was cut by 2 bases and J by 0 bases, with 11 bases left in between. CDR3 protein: CATSDSGTASTDTQYF. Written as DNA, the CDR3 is TGTGCCACCAGTGATTCGGGGACGGCTAGCACAGATACGCAGTATTTT.

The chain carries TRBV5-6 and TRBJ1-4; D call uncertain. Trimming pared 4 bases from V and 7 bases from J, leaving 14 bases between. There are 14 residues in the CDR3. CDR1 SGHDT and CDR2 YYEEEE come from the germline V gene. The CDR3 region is CASSRRRVAEKLFF. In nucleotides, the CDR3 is TGTGCCAGCAGCCGTCGTCGGGTTGCTGAAAAACTGTTTTTT.

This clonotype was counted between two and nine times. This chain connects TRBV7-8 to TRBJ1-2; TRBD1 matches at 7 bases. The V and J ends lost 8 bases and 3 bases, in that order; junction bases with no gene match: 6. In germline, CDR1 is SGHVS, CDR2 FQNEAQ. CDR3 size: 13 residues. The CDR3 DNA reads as TGTGCCAGCTCCAGGGGGGGCTACTATGGCTACACCTTC. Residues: CASSRGGYYGYTF.

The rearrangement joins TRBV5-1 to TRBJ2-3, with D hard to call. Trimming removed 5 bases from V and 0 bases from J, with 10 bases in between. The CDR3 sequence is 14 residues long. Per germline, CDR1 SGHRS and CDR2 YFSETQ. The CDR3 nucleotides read TGCGCCAGCAGTGCAGGTTCTAGCACAGATACGCAGTATTTT. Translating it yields CASSAGSSTDTQYF. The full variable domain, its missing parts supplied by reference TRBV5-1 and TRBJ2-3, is KAGVTQTPRYLIKTRGQQVTLSCSPISGHRSVSWYQQTPGQGLQFLFEYFSETQRNKGNFPGRFSGRQFSNSRSEMNVSTLELGDSALYLCASSAGSSTDTQYFGPGTRLTVL.

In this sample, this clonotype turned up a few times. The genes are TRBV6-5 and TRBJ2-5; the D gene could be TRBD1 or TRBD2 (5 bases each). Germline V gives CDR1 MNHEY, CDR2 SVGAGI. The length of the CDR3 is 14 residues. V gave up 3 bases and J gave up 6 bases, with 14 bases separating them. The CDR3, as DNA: TGTGCCAGCAGTTATCGAGGGTACAGGAAGACCCAGTACTTC. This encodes CASSYRGYRKTQYF.

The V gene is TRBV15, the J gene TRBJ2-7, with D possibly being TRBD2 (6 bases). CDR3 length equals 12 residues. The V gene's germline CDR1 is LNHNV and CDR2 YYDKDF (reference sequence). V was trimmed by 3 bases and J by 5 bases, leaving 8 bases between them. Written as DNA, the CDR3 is TGTGCCACCAGCAGGGACTACGACGAGCAGTACGTC. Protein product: CATSRDYDEQYV.

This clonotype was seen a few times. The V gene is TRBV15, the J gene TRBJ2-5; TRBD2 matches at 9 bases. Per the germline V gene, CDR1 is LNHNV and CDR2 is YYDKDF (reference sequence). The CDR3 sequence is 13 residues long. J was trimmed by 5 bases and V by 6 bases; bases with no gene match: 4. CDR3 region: CATSLSGSETQYF. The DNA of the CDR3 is TGTGCCACCAGTCTTAGCGGGAGTGAGACCCAGTACTTC. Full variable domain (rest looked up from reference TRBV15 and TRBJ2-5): DAMVIQNPRYQVTQFGKPVTLSCSQTLNHNVMYWYQQKSSQAPKLLFHYYDKDFNNEADTPDNFQSRRPNTSFCFLDIRSPGLGDTAMYLCATSLSGSETQYFGPGTRLLVL.

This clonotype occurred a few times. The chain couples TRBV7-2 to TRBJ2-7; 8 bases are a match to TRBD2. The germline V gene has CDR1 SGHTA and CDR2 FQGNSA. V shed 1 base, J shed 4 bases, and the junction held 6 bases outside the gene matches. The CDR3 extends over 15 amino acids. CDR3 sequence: CASSLVSSGGYEQYF. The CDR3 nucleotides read TGTGCCAGCAGCTTAGTGTCAAGCGGGGGATACGAGCAGTACTTC.

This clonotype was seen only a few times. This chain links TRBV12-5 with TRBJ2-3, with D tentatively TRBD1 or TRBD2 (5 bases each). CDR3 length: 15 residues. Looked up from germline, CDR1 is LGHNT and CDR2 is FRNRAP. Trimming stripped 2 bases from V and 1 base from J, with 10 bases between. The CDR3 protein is CASGLPGTGTDTQYF. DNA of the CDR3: TGTGCTAGTGGTTTGCCCGGGACCGGCACAGATACGCAGTATTTT.

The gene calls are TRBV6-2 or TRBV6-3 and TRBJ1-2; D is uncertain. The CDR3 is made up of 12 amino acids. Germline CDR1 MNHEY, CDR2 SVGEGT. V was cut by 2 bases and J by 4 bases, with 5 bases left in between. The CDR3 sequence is CASSYGTYGYTF. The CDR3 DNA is TGTGCCAGCAGTTACGGAACCTATGGCTACACCTTC.

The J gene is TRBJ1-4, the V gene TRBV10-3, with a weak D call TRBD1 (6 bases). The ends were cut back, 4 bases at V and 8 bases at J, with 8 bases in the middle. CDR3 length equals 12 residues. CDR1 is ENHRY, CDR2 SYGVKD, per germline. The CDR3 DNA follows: TGTGCCATCAGTGGTACAGGGGAAAAACTGTTTTTT. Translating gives CAISGTGEKLFF.

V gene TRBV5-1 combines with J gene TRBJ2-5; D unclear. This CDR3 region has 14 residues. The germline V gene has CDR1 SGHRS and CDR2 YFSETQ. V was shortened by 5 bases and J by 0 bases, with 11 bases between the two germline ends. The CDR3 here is CASRGNSNQETQYF. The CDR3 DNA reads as TGCGCCAGCAGGGGGAACTCGAACCAAGAGACCCAGTACTTC.

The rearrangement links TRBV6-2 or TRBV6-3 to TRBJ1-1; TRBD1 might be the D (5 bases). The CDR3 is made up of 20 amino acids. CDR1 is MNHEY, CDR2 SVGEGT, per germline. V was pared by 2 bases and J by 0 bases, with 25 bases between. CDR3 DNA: TGTGCCAGCAGTTACCCCGAACCCAGGGAGTATAAACTCATGAACACTGAAGCTTTCTTT. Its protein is CASSYPEPREYKLMNTEAFF.

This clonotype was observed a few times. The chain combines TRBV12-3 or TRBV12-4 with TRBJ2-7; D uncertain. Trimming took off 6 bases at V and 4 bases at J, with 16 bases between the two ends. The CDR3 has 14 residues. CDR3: CASSPSTKPYEQYF. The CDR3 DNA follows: TGTGCCAGCAGCCCTAGTACTAAGCCGTACGAGCAGTACTTC.

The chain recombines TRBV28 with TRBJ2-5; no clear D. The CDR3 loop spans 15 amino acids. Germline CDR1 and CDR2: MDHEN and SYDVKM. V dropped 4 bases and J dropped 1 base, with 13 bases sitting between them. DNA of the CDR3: TGTGCCAGCAGTTGGGGTGCCGGGTCCCAAGAGACCCAGTACTTC. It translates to CASSWGAGSQETQYF.

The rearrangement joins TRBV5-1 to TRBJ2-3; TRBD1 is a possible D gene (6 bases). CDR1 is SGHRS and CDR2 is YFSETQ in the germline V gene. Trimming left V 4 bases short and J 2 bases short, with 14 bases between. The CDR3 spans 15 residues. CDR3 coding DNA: TGCGCCAGCAGCCCTTATGGGGACACCACAGATACGCAGTATTTT. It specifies CASSPYGDTTDTQYF.

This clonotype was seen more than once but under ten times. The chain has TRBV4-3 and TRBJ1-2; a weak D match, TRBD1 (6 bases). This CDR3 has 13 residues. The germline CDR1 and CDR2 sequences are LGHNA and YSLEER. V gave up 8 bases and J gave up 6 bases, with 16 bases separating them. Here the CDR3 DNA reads TGCGCCAGCGCCTCCAGGGGCGGAGATGGCTACACCTTC. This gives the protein CASASRGGDGYTF.